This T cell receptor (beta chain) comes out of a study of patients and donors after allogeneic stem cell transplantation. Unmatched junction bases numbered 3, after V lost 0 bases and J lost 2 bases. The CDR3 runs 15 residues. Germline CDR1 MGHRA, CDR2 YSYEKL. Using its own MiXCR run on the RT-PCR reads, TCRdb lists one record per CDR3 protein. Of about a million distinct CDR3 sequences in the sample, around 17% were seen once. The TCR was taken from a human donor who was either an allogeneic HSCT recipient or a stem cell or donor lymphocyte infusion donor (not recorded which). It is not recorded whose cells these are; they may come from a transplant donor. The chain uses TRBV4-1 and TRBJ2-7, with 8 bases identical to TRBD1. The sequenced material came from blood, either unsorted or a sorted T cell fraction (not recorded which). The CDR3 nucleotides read TGCGCCAGCAGCCAAGATCGGACAGGGCCCTACGAGCAGTACTTC. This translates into CASSQDRTGPYEQYF.